The subject of this entry is one TCR beta chain. The CDR3 is made up of 12 amino acids. In germline, CDR1 is SEHNR, CDR2 FQNEAQ (reference sequence). V shed 8 bases and J shed 10 bases, with 12 bases lying between them. RNA transcripts were the template for amplifying TCR beta CDR3 regions. The HTBI primer set drove a first-round RT-PCR of the TCR CDR3. TCRdb passed the multiplex PCR reads through MiXCR, listing each CDR3 protein once. The sample contains roughly 660,000 distinct CDR3 sequences, about 18% of which appear only once. The source of the sample is a study of T cells in Graves' hyperthyroidism and ophthalmopathy.

The gene calls are TRBV7-9 and TRBJ1-6, with D possibly matching TRBD1 (6 bases). The sequence came from a man between 50 and 59 years old with Graves' hyperthyroidism. The sequenced sample consisted of blood. The CDR3 nucleotides are TGTGCCAGCGAGGGGGGGGCCTCACCCCTCCACTTT. Translating gives CASEGGASPLHF.